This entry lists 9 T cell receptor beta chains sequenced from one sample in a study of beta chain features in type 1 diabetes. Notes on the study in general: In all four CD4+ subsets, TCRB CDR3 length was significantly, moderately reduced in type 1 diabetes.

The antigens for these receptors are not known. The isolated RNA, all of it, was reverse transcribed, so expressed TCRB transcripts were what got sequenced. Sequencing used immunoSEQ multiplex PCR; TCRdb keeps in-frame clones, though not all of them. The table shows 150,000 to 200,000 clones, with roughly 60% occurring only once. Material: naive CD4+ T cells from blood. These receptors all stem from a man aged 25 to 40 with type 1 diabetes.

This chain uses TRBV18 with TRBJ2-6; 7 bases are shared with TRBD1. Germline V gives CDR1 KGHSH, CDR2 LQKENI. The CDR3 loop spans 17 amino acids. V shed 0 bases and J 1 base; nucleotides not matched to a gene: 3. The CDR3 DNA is TGTGCCAGCTCACCACCGGGCAGGGGGTCTGGGGCCAACGTCCTGACTTTC. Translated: CASSPPGRGSGANVLTF.

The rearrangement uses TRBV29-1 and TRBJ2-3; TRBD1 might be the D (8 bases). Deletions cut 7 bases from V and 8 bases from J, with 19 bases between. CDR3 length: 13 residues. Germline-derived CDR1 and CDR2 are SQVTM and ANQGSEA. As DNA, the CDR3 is TGCAGCGACGGACAGGGAGGGGGAGTTACGCAGTATTTT. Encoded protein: CSDGQGGGVTQYF.

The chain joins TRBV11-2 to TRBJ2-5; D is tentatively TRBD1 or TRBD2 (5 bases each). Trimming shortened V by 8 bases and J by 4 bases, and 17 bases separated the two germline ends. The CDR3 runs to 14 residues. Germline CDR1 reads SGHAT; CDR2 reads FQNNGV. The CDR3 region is CASSTSTRGETQYF. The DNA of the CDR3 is TGTGCCAGCTCAACCTCTACGAGGGGAGAGACCCAGTACTTC.

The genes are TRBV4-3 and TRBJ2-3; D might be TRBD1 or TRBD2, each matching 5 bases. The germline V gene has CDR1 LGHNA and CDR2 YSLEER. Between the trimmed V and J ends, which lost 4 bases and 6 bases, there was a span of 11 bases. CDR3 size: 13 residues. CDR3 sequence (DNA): TGCGCCAGCAGCCGCGTGGGGGTGGATACGCAGTATTTT. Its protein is CASSRVGVDTQYF.

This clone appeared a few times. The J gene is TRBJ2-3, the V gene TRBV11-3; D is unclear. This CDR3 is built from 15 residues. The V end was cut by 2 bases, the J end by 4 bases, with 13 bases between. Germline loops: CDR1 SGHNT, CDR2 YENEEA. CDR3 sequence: CASSLQAGLADTQYF. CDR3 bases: TGTGCCAGCAGCTTACAGGCCGGCCTCGCAGATACGCAGTATTTT.

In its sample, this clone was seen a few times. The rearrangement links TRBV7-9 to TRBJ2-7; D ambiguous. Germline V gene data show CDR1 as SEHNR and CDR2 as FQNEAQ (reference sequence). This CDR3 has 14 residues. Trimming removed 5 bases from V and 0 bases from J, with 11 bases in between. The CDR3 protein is CASSLLGSSYEQYF. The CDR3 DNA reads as TGTGCCAGCAGCCTACTGGGAAGCTCCTACGAGCAGTACTTC. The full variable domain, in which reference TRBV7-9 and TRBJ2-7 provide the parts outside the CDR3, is DTGVSQNPRHKITKRGQNVTFRCDPISEHNRLYWYRQTLGQGPEFLTYFQNEAQLEKSRLLSDRFSAERPKGSFSTLEIQRTEQGDSAMYLCASSLLGSSYEQYFGPGTRLTVT.

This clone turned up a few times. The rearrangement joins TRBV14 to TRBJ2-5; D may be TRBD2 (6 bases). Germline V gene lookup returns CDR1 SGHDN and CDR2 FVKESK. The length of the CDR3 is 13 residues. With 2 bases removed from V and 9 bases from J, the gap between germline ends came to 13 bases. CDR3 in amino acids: CASSQIRGEAQYF. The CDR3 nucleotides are TGTGCCAGCAGCCAAATCCGCGGGGAGGCCCAGTACTTC.

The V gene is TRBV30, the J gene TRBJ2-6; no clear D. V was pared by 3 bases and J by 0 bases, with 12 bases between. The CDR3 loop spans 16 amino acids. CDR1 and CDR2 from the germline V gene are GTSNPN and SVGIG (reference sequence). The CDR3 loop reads CAWSATPDSGANVLTF. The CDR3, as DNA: TGTGCCTGGAGCGCGACCCCAGACTCTGGGGCCAACGTCCTGACTTTC.

In DNA, the CDR3 is TGTGCCAGCATATACAGGGACCGCAATGAGCAGTTCTTC. Amino acid sequence: CASIYRDRNEQFF. The chain combines TRBV6-1 with TRBJ2-1; weak D call: TRBD1 (6 bases). The V and J ends lost 7 bases and 6 bases respectively, with 13 bases between them. The CDR3 loop spans 13 amino acids. Per the germline V gene, CDR1 is MNHNS and CDR2 is SASEGT.